This TCR beta chain was identified during a study of cytotoxic CD8 clonotypes in ibrutinib-treated CLL. Study-level findings and limits: Clonality increased at ibrutinib response and stayed stable in sustained remission. At progression, however, it fell back toward baseline.

The data were produced by immunoSEQ multiplex PCR, yet TCRdb's version contains in-frame clones alone and is incomplete. The table has tens of thousands of clones, nearly 70% seen once; the top ten hold approximately 13%. CDR1 is PRHDT, CDR2 FYEKMQ, per germline (reference sequence). This CDR3 has 21 amino acids. V gave up 5 bases and J gave up 0 bases; unmatched junction bases: 21. Notes on this clone: The antigen is undetermined.

The input for sequencing was PBMCs, taken after 12 months of ibrutinib treatment. The receptor was derived from a human donor with chronic lymphocytic leukemia. V usage is TRBV13 and J usage is TRBJ2-1; 8 bases fit TRBD2. CDR3 in amino acids: CASSPRTGTSPPLSSYNEQFF. CDR3 in DNA: TGTGCCAGCAGCCCCCGTACCGGGACTAGTCCTCCTCTCAGCTCCTACAATGAGCAGTTCTTC.